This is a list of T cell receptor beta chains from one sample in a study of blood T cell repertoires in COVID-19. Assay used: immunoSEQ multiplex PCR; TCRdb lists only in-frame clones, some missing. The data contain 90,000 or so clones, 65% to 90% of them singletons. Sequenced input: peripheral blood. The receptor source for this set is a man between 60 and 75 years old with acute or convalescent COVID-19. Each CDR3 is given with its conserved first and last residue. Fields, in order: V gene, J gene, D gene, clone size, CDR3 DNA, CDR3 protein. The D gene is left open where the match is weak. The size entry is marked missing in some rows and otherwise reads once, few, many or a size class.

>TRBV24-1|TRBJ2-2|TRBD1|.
TGTGCCACCAGTGATCCGGGACAGGGGGGGACCGGGGAGCTGTTTTTT
CATSDPGQGGTGELFF
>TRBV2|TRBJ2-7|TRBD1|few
TGTGCCAGCAGTGATTTCGGGACAGGGTCCAACGAGCAGTACTTC
CASSDFGTGSNEQYF
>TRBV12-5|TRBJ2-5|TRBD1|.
TGTGCTAGTGGTTTGGGACAGGGGAGCGGGGAGACCCAGTACTTC
CASGLGQGSGETQYF
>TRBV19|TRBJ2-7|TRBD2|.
TGTGCCAGTAGTAATTTAGCGGGAGGGCCTAAGGAGCAGTACTTC
CASSNLAGGPKEQYF
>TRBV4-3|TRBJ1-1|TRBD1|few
TGCGCCAGCAGCCAATGGGGGACAGGTACTCTGTACACTGAAGCTTTCTTT
CASSQWGTGTLYTEAFF
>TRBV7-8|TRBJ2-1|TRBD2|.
TGTGCCAGCAGCTTAATTGTTAGGACGGGACTAGCCAATGAGCAGTTCTTC
CASSLIVRTGLANEQFF
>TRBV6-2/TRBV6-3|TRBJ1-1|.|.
TGTGCCAGCAGTAGACAGGTAACGAACACTGAAGCTTTCTTT
CASSRQVTNTEAFF
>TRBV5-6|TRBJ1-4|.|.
TGTGCCAGCAGCCACCTCCGGACAGCCCCTTTTGAAAAACTGTTTTTT
CASSHLRTAPFEKLFF
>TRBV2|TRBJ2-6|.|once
TGTGCCAGCAGGGAACTCAGCTCTGGGGCCAACGTCCTGACTTTC
CASRELSSGANVLTF
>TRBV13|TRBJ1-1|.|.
TGTGTCAGCAGCTTTGGCTCCTTGGTGCCGAACACTGAAGCTTTCTTT
CVSSFGSLVPNTEAFF
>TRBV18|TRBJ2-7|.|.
TGTGCCAGCTCACCTTGGACAGAGGGTTACGAGCAGTACTTC
CASSPWTEGYEQYF
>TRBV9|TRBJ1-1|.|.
TGTGCCAGCAGCGCCACAGGGCACACTGAAGCTTTCTTT
CASSATGHTEAFF
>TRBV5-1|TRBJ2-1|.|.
TGCGCCAGCAGCCCACGTGACAGGAGATACAATGAGCAGTTCTTC
CASSPRDRRYNEQFF
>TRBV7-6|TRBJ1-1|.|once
TGTGCCAGCAGCCCAGGCGGGGCTGGGAACACTGAAGCTTTCTTT
CASSPGGAGNTEAFF
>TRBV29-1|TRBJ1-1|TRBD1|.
TGCAGCGTCGACAGGGGCGGGAGTATGAACACTGAAGCTTTCTTT
CSVDRGGSMNTEAFF
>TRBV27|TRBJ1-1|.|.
TGTGCCAGCAGTTTAAGCGCGGGTACCGAAGCTTTCTTT
CASSLSAGTEAFF
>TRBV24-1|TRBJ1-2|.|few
TGTGCCACCAGTGATGGTGCAGACTATGGCTACACCTTC
CATSDGADYGYTF
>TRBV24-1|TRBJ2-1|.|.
TGTGCCACCAGTGATCCGAGGGTAGGGATCGATGAGCAGTTCTTC
CATSDPRVGIDEQFF
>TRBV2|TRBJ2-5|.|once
TGTGCCAGCAAAGTAGACAGTCAAGAGACCCAGTACTTC
CASKVDSQETQYF
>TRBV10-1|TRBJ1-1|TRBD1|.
TGCGCCAGCAGTGAAGCCCCCGGACAGGTTTTGAACACTGAAGCTTTCTTT
CASSEAPGQVLNTEAFF
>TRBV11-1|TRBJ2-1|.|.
TGTGCCAGCGTCCTCGACGCAAGCGGGTACAATGAGCAGTTCTTC
CASVLDASGYNEQFF
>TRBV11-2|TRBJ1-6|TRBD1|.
TGTGCCAGCAGCTTAGTTCTTACAGGGGCTAATTCACCCCTCCACTTT
CASSLVLTGANSPLHF
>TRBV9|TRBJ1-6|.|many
TGTGCCAGCAGCGTAGGGGGGGGAATCGGACCCCTCCACTTT
CASSVGGGIGPLHF
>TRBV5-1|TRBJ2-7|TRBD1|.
TGCGCCAGCAGCTGGGGGACAGGGGCTCCCTCCTACGAGCAGTACTTC
CASSWGTGAPSYEQYF
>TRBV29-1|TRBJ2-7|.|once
TGCAGCGTCAAAACAGGCTACGAGCAGTACTTC
CSVKTGYEQYF
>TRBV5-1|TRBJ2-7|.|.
TGCGCCAGCAGAACAGGGTCTGGCGAGCAGTACTTC
CASRTGSGEQYF
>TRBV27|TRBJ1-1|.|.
TGTGCCAGCAGTTTATGGGCAGAAAGGACTGAAGCTTTCTTT
CASSLWAERTEAFF
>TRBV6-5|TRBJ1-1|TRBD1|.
TGTGCCAGCAGCGGACAGGTGTTGGGCACTGAAGCTTTCTTT
CASSGQVLGTEAFF
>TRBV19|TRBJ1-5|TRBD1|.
TGTGCCAGTAGTGCCCCGACAGGGTTTAGGCCCCAGCATTTT
CASSAPTGFRPQHF
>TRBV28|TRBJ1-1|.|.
TGTGCCAGCAGTTCGCCCGCGACAGTTTATAACACTGAAGCTTTCTTT
CASSSPATVYNTEAFF
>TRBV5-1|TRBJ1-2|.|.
TGCGCCAGCAGCTTGGGGGCCAGCTATGGCTACACCTTC
CASSLGASYGYTF
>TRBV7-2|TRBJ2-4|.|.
TGTGCCAGCAGCTTAGCGGTGCCAGGCAGAAACATTCAGTACTTC
CASSLAVPGRNIQYF
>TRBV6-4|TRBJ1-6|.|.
TGTGCCAGCAGTGCCCGGACAGCTTATAATTCACCCCTCCACTTT
CASSARTAYNSPLHF
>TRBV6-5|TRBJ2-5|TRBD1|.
TGTGCCAGCAGAGGGGACAGGGTAGAGACCCAGTACTTC
CASRGDRVETQYF
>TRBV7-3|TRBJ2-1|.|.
TGTGCCAGCAGCGCCGCCGGGACACTTAGGAGTAATGAGCAGTTCTTC
CASSAAGTLRSNEQFF
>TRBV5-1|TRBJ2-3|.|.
TGCGCCAGCAGCTTGGAAGGACGGAGGGGCACAGATACGCAGTATTTT
CASSLEGRRGTDTQYF
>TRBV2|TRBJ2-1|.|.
TGTGCCAGCAGTGAAGGGGCAGGTCACGACCTTTACAATGAGCAGTTCTTC
CASSEGAGHDLYNEQFF
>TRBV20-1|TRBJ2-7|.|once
TGCAGTGCAGAAACAGATTACGAGCAGTACTTC
CSAETDYEQYF
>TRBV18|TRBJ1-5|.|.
TGTGCCAGCTCACCCTCTCCGATACTCAATCAGCCCCAGCATTTT
CASSPSPILNQPQHF
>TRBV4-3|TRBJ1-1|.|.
TGCGCCAGCAGCCAAGATCGGGGCACTGAAGCTTTCTTT
CASSQDRGTEAFF
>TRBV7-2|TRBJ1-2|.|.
TGTGCCAGCAGCTTAGCACCAGACAGTAACTATGGCTACACCTTC
CASSLAPDSNYGYTF
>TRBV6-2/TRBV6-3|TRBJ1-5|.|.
TGTGCCAGCAGTTATCCCTCACTAAGGGGAAATAGCAATCAGCCCCAGCATTTT
CASSYPSLRGNSNQPQHF
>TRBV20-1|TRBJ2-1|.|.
TGCAGTGCTAGTTCGCTCAAGGACAAAAGGGGCAATGAGCAGTTCTTC
CSASSLKDKRGNEQFF
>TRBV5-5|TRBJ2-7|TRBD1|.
TGTGCCAGCAGCTTGAATCCCCAAGACAGGGAAGGTGATTACGAGCAGTACTTC
CASSLNPQDREGDYEQYF
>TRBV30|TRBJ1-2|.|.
TGTGCCTGGAGGAGGGACAACATGGTCTATGGCTACACCTTC
CAWRRDNMVYGYTF
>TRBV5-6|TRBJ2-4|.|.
TGTGCCAGCAGCTTGGAGGGCAGGGGCATTCTAAACATTCAGTACTTC
CASSLEGRGILNIQYF
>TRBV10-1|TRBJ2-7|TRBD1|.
TGCGCCAGCAGTGAGTTCGGCGGGACAGGGCCTTACGAGCAGTACTTC
CASSEFGGTGPYEQYF
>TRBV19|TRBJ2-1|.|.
TGTGCCAGTAGTATCGGATGGGGTGGAGGGTCCGATGAGCAGTTCTTC
CASSIGWGGGSDEQFF
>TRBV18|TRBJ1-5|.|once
TGTGCCAGCTCGGGGTCTGAGGGAGGCAATCAGCCCCAGCATTTT
CASSGSEGGNQPQHF
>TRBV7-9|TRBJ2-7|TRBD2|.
TGTGCCAGCAGCCCTACAACTAGCGGGAGTGACGAGCAGTACTTC
CASSPTTSGSDEQYF
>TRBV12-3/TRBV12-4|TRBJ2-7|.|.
TGTGCCAGCAGTTTGGGGGCGGTCTACGAGCAGTACTTC
CASSLGAVYEQYF
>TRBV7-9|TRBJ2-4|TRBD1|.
TGTGCCAGCAGCCCAAACAGGGGAATTAGCATTCAGTACTTC
CASSPNRGISIQYF
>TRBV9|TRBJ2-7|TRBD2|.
TGTGCCAGCAGCCCTCGGACTAGCGGCGAGCAGTACTTC
CASSPRTSGEQYF
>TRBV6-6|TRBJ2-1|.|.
TGTGCCAGCAGGACTGGGTCCTACAATGAGCAGTTCTTC
CASRTGSYNEQFF
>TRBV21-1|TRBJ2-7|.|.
TGTGCCAGCAGCACAAGACACGCCTACGAGCAGTACTTC
CASSTRHAYEQYF
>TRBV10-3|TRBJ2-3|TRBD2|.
TGTGCCATCAGTGAGTCGGCTAGCGGGAGCACAGATACGCAGTATTTT
CAISESASGSTDTQYF
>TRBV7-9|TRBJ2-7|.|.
TGTGCCAGCAGCTTGCGAGGGAGTGGAGACGAGCAGTACTTC
CASSLRGSGDEQYF
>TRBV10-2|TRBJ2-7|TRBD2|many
TGCGCCAGCAGGCCTAGGACTAGCGGGAGTCACCACGAGCAGTACTTC
CASRPRTSGSHHEQYF
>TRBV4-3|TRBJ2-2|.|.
TGCGCCAGCAGCCCTGACCGGGGAGGGGGGGCCGGCGGGGAGCTGTTTTTT
CASSPDRGGGAGGELFF